Listed here is a single T cell receptor (beta chain). With random hexamers, reverse transcription was performed on roughly 0.5 to 1 ug of RNA. The CDR3 of TCR beta was amplified by immunoSEQ multiplex PCR across 54 Vbeta and 13 Jbeta. TCRdb re-called the immunoSEQ multiplex PCR reads with MiXCR, one entry per CDR3 protein. The data contain about 130,000 distinct CDR3 sequences, around 94% of them singletons. This record belongs to a study of CD8 T cells in Susac syndrome. CD8+ and CD4+ T cells circulating in blood were sequenced for TCR beta. The multiple sclerosis control cohort comprised treatment-naive individuals presenting with stable or active relapsing-remitting disease. Sequencing was done on a sample of CD4+ T cells from PBMCs. The TCR sequence derives from a human donor with multiple sclerosis.

The CDR3: CAWEKKTGRTGELFF. The DNA of the CDR3 is TGTGCCTGGGAGAAGAAGACAGGCCGAACCGGGGAGCTGTTTTTT. The V call is TRBV30, the J call TRBJ2-2; D perhaps matches TRBD1 (6 bases). The CDR3 has 15 residues. CDR1 and CDR2 from the germline V gene are GTSNPN and SVGIG (reference sequence). V lost 5 bases and J lost 5, with 18 bases in between.